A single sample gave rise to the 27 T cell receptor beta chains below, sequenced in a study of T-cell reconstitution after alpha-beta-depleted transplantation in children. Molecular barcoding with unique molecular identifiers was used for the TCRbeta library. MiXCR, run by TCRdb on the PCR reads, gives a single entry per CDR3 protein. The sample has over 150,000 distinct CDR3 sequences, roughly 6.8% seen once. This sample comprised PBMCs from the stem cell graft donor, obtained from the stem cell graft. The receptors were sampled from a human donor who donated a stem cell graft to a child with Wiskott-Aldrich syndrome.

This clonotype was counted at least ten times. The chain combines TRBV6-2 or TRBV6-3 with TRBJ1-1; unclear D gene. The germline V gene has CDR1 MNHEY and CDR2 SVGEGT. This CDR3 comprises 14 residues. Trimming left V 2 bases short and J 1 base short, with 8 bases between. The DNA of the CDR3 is TGTGCCAGCAGTTACCGTAACAGGAACACTGAAGCTTTCTTT. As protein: CASSYRNRNTEAFF.

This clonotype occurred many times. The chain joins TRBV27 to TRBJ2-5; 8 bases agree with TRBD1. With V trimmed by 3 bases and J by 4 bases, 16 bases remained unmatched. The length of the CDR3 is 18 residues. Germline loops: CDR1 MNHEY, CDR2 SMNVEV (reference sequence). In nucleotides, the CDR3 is TGTGCCAGCAGTTTTCTCCCCGTACGACAGGGGAAGTTAGAGACCCAGTACTTC. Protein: CASSFLPVRQGKLETQYF.

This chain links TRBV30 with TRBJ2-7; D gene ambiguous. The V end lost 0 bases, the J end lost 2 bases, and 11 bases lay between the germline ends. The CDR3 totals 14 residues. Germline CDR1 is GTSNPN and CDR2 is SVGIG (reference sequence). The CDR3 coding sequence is TGTGCCTGGAGTGTATTTGGCGGACCCTACGAGCAGTACTTC. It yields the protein CAWSVFGGPYEQYF.

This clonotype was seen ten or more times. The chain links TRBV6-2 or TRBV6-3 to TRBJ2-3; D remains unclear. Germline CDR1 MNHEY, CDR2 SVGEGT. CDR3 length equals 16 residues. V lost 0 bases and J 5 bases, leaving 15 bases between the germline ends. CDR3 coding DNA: TGTGCCAGCAGTTACTCCCCGGGCCCCCCCGAAGATACGCAGTATTTT. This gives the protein CASSYSPGPPEDTQYF.

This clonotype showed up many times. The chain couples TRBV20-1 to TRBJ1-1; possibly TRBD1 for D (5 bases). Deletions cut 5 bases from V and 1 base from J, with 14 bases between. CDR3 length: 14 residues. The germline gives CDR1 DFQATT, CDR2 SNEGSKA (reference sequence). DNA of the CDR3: TGCAGTGCTCCCTTGACAGCCTGGAACACTGAAGCTTTCTTT. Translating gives CSAPLTAWNTEAFF.

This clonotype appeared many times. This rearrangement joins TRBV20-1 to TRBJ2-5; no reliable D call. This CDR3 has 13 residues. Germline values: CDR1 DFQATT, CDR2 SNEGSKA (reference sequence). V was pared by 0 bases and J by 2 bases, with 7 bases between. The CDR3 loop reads CSARDSPQETQYF. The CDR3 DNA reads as TGCAGTGCTAGAGATTCGCCACAAGAGACCCAGTACTTC.

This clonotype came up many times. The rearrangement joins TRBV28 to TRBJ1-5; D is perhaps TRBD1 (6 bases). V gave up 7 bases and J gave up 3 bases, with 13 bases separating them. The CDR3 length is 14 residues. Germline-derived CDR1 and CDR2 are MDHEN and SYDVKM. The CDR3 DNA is TGTGCCAGCAAGGTGGGACAATTCAATCAGCCCCAGCATTTT. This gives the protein CASKVGQFNQPQHF.

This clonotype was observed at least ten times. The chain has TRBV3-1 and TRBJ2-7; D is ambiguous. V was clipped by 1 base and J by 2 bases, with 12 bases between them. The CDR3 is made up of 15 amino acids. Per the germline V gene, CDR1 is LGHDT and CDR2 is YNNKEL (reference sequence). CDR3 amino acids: CASSQALQKTYEQYF. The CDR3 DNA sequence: TGTGCCAGCAGCCAAGCCTTACAGAAGACCTACGAGCAGTACTTC.

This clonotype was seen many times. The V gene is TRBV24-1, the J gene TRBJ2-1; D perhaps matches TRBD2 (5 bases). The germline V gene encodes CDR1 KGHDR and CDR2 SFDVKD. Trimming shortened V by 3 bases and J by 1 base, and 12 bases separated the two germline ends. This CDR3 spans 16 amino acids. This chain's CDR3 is CATSDPGLDSYNEQFF. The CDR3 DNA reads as TGTGCCACCAGTGATCCCGGACTGGATTCCTACAATGAGCAGTTCTTC.

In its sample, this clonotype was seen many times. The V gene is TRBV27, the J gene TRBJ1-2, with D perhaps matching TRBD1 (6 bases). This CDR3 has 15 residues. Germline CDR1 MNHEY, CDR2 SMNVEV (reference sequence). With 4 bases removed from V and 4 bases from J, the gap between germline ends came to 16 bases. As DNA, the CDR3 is TGTGCCAGCAGTTCCCTCAGGGGACGGATCTATGGCTACACCTTC. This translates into CASSSLRGRIYGYTF.

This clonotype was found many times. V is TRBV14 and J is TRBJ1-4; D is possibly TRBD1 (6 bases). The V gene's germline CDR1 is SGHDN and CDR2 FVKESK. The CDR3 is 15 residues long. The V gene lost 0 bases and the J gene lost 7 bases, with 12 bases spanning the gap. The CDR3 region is CASSQDPGAGEKLFF. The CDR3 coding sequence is TGTGCCAGCAGCCAAGATCCAGGGGCAGGTGAAAAACTGTTTTTT.

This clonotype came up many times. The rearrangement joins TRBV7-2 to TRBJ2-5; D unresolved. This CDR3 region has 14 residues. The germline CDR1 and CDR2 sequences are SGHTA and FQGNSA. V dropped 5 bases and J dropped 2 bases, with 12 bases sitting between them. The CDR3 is CASSGLGGQETQYF. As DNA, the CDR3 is TGTGCCAGCAGCGGCCTGGGCGGTCAAGAGACCCAGTACTTC.

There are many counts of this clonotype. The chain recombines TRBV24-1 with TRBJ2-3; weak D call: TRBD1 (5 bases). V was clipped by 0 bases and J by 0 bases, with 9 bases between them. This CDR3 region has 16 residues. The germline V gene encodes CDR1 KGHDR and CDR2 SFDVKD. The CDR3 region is CATSDLKTASTDTQYF. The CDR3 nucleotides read TGTGCCACCAGTGATTTGAAGACAGCTAGCACAGATACGCAGTATTTT.

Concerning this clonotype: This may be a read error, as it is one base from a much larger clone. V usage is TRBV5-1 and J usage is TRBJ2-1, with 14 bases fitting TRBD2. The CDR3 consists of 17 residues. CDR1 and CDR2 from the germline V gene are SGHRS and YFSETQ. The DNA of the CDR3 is TGCGACAGCAGAAGGTCCATACCGGGACTAGCGGGAGATGAGCAGTTCTTC. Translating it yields CDSRRSIPGLAGDEQFF.

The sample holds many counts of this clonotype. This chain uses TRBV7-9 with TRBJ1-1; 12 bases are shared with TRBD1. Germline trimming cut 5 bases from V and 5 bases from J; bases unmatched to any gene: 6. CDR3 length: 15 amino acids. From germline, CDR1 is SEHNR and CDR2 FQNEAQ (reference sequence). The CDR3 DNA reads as TGTGCCAGCAGCCGCGGGGACAGGGGGCTGACTGAAGCTTTCTTT. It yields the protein CASSRGDRGLTEAFF.

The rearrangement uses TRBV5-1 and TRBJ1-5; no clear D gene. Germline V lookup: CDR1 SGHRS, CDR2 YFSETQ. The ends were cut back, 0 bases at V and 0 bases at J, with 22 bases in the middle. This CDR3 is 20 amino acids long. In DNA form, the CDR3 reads TGCGCCAGCAGCTTGGTTTCGCAGAGGGATCAATCATATAGCAATCAGCCCCAGCATTTT. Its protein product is CASSLVSQRDQSYSNQPQHF.

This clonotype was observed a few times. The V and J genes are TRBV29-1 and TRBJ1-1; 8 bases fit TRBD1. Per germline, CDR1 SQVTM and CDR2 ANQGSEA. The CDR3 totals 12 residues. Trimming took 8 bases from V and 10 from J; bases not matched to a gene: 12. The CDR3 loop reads CSQRDRSGIAFF. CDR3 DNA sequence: TGCAGCCAGAGGGACAGGTCGGGGATAGCTTTCTTT.

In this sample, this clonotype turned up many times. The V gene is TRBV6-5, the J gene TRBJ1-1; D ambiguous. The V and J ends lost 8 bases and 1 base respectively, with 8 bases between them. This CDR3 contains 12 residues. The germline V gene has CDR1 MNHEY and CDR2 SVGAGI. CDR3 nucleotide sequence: TGTGCCAGCGAGAGCAGGAACACTGAAGCTTTCTTT. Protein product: CASESRNTEAFF.

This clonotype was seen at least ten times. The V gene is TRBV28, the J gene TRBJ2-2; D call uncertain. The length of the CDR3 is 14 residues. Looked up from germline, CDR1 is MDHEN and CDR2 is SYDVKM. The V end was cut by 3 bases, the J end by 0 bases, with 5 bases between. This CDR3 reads CASSFDPNTGELFF. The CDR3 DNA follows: TGTGCCAGCAGTTTTGATCCGAACACCGGGGAGCTGTTTTTT. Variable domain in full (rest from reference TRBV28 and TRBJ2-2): DVKVTQSSRYLVKRTGEKVFLECVQDMDHENMFWYRQDPGLGLRLIYFSYDVKMKEKGDIPEGYSVSREKKERFSLILESASTNQTSMYLCASSFDPNTGELFFGEGSRLTVL.

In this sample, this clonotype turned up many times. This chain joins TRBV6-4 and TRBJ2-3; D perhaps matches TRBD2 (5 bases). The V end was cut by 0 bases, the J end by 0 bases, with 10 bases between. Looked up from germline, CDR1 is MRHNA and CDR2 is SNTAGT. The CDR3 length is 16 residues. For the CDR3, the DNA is TGTGCCAGCAGTGACTCCCTGGACTTTAGCACAGATACGCAGTATTTT. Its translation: CASSDSLDFSTDTQYF.

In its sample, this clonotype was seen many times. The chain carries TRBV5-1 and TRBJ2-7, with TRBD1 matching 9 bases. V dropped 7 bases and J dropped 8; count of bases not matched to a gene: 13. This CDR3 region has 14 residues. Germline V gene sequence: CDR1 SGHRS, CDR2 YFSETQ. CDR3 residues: CASGQGSALPQQYF. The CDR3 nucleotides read TGCGCCAGCGGACAGGGGTCGGCCCTACCCCAGCAGTACTTC.

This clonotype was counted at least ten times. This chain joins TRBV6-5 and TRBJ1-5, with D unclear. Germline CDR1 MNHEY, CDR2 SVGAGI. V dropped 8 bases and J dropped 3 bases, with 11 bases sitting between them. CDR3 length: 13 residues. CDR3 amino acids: CASGRTFNQPQHF. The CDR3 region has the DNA TGTGCCAGCGGGAGGACCTTCAATCAGCCCCAGCATTTT.

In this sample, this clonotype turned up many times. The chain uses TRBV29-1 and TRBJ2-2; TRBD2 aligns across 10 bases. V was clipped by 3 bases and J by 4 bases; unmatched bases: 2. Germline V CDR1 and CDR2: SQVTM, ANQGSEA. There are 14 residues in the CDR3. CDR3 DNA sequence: TGCAGCGTTGATAGCGGGGGGACCACCGGGGAGCTGTTTTTT. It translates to CSVDSGGTTGELFF.

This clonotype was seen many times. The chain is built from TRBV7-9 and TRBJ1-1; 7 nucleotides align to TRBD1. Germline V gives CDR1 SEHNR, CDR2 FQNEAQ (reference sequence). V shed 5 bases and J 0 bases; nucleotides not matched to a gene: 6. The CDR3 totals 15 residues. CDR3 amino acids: CASSPRQGLNTEAFF. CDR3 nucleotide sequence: TGTGCCAGCAGCCCACGACAGGGATTGAACACTGAAGCTTTCTTT.

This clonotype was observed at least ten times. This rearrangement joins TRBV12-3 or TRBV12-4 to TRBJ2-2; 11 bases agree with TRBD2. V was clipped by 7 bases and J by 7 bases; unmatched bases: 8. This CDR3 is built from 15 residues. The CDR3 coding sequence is TGTGCCAGCATCTTACGGCTAGCGGGAGGCGGGGAGCTGTTTTTT. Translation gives CASILRLAGGGELFF.

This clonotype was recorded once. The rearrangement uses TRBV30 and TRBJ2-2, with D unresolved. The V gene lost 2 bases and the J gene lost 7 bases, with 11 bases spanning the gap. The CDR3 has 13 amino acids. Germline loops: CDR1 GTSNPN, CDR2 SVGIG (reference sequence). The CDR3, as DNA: TGTGCCTGGAGTTTCTTCCAAATCGGGGAGCTGTTTTTT. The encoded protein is CAWSFFQIGELFF.

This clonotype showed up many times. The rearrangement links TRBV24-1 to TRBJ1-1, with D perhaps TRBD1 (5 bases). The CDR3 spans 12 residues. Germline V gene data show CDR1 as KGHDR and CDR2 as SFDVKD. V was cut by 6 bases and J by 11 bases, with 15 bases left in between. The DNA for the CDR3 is TGTGCCACCAGTAAAACCTCAGGGCTGGCTTTCTTT. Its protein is CATSKTSGLAFF.